The clone carrying this T cell receptor (beta chain) was observed a few times. The antigen remains unidentified. After pathologic assessment, macro-dissection selected premalignant or tumor cells for extraction. The data were obtained in a study of immune evolution from preneoplasia to lung adenocarcinoma. Study details: HLA loss of heterozygosity: under 7.5% AIS, about 14% MIA, about 35% ADC, none AAH. Study outcomes and limitations: Clonality was highest in normal lung, lower in later-stage lesions apparently.

CDR1 and CDR2 (germline): KGHSH, LQKENI. This CDR3 is 15 amino acids long. Trimming shortened V by 3 bases and J by 6 bases, and 17 bases separated the two germline ends. The assay was immunoSEQ multiplex PCR, and TCRdb's table has in-frame clones only and misses some. This sample yields 8,500 to 14,000 clones, of which 75% to 90% are seen a single time; around 3.5% belongs to the top ten. V gene TRBV18 combines with J gene TRBJ1-2, with D hard to call. Specimen: FFPE invasive lung adenocarcinoma tissue. The origin of this receptor is a person aged 65 to 85 with invasive lung adenocarcinoma. This chain's CDR3 is CASSPQEGTVDGYTF. The CDR3 nucleotides are TGTGCCAGCTCACCCCAGGAGGGAACAGTGGATGGCTACACCTTC.